The entry below describes one TCR beta chain. The target of this receptor is not known. One end of the junction varies from germline; a read error may be responsible. This sample is drawn from a study of molecular identifiers for immune sequencing clone quantification (dated by TCRdb to the late 2010s). About the full investigation: In a replicate experiment, RNA from roughly 18,000 or 92,000 naive CD8 T cells was split into five aliquots, four of which were sequenced. CD8 T cells were used in a methods study to benchmark molecular-identifier clustering-based TCR repertoire sequencing (MIDCIRS) and TCR RNA copy counting.

Naive CD8 T cell libraries were made from approximately 20,000 to 1,000,000 sorted cells using 10%, 30% or 50% of purified RNA. Naive CD8 T cells, defined as CD8+CD4-CCR7+CD45RA+, were FACS-sorted into RLT Plus buffer on a BD FACSAria II. To test detection sensitivity, Jurkat RNA equal to about nine TCR copies was added to samples of roughly 17,000-1,100,000 naive CD8 T cells. CD8 T cells were enriched with RosetteSep CD8+ T Cell Enrichment Cocktail and Ficoll-Paque, followed by ACK red cell lysis. From the germline V gene (reference sequence), CDR1 is LNHDA and CDR2 is SQIVND. From its cysteine to its phenylalanine, the CDR3 spans 17 amino acids. Only CDR3 DNA remains: 51 bases, in frame from the first base. General conclusions and limits of the study: In CMV-specific effector cells, clones with more than 20 RNA copies contained over 98% of molecules, whereas in naive cells such clones contained under 1% of molecules. The sizes of highly expanded clones could end up underestimated when identical TCR molecules share a barcode. When barcode sub-clustering was omitted, TCR diversity was inflated by chimeric consensus sequences, with chimeras reaching as high as 47%. Even against a background of one million naive CD8 T cells, spiked-in Jurkat TCR RNA amounting to a single cell's worth was reported to be detectable. Modeling indicated roughly 3.2 TCR RNA copies recovered per cell, compared with about 9.4 by digital PCR, which implies a capture efficiency of 25% to 35%. Spiked-in Jurkat TCR RNA (around 9 copies' worth), which is not part of the donor repertoire, was contained in the naive libraries.

Library preparation employed PCR. TCRdb lists the instrument as Illumina HiSeq 4000. Bulk TCR libraries were generated as previously described, with the TCR primers listed in Table S5 used. Purification of total RNA was performed with the Qiagen AllPrep DNA/RNA kit. Reads from multiple sequencing runs of the same library were pooled before analysis. From the authors' description of their analysis: Reads were retained only if their TCR constant sequence matched exactly, and those retained reads were trimmed to 150 nt and grouped according to their 12-nt molecular barcodes. Reads in each barcode group were sub-clustered using a 15% Levenshtein threshold, and a quality-weighted consensus sequence was built for each RNA molecule. Non-functional sequences were excluded, and lower-count sequences lying one edit away from another sequence were also excluded. Barcode sub-clusters with fewer than 20% of the maximum read count were removed, based on fitting two negative binomial distributions. TCRdb reprocessing: public reads trimmed at Q25 with fastp, clones called with MiXCR, in-frame beta chains kept. Entries are consolidated by CDR3 protein sequence, retaining the most common genes and DNA. TCRdb, not the authors, supplied the V and J calls. The sample contains fewer than 350,000 distinct CDR3 sequences, roughly a fifth of them found a single time. Under 0.95% of the sample is held by the ten biggest clonotypes.

Sequencing was carried out using naive CD8+ T cells from blood, with Jurkat cell RNA spiked in. The sample's cell subset or site label is to be understood as: FACS-sorted CD8+CD4-CCR7+CD45RA+ naive T cells. The chain employs TRBV19 and TRBJ1-1, with the D gene uncertain. This clonotype originated in a human donor in good health. Some libraries in this study had Jurkat cell RNA spiked in. The CDR3 region has the sequence CASSTRTFQSGNTDASF. The DNA sequence is TGTGCCAGTAGTACTCGGACCTTCCAGTCGGGGAACACTGATGCTTCCTTT.